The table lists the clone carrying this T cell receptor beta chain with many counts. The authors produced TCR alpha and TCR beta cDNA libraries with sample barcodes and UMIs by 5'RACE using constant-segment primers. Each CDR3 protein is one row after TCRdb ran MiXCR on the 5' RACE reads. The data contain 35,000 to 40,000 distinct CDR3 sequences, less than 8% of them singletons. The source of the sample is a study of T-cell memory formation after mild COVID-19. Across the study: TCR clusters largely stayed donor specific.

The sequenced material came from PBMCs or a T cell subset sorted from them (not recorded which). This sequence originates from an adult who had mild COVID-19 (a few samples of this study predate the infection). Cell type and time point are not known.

CDR3 in amino acids: CASSPRAGPAYEQYF. CDR3 bases: TGTGCCAGCAGTCCCCGAGCGGGACCGGCCTACGAGCAGTACTTC. This chain connects TRBV6-6 to TRBJ2-7; the match to TRBD2 covers 7 bases. In germline, CDR1 is MNHNY, CDR2 SVGAGI (reference sequence). Unmatched junction bases numbered 9, after V lost 5 bases and J lost 2 bases. This CDR3 region has 15 residues.